This is a list of T cell receptor beta chains from one sample in a study of blood T cell repertoires in COVID-19. TCRdb's copy holds only in-frame clones and misses some; the assay was immunoSEQ multiplex PCR. This table has 90,000 to 120,000 clones, just under 95% appearing once. Sequenced material: peripheral blood. These receptors were obtained from a man between 65 and 85 years old with acute or convalescent COVID-19. Each CDR3 is given with its conserved first and last residue. Each record gives: J gene, clone size, D gene, V gene, CDR3 DNA, CDR3 protein. D genes are given only for firm matches. Not every row has a clone size; where given, it reads once, few, many or a size class.

TRBJ2-1	NA	NA	TRBV2	TGTGCCAGCGGCGGAGACGGAAATGAGCAGTTCTTC	CASGGDGNEQFF
TRBJ1-1	few	NA	TRBV27	TGTGCCAACTTGTCCCCGGGACACCTGAACACTGAAGCTTTCTTT	CANLSPGHLNTEAFF
TRBJ1-3	NA	NA	TRBV5-1	TGCGCCAGCAGCTTAGACAGGTCTGGAAACACCATATATTTT	CASSLDRSGNTIYF
TRBJ2-2	NA	TRBD1	TRBV6-2/TRBV6-3	TGTGCCAGCAGTTACCCCTTTCTGACAGGGGCCGGGGAGCTGTTTTTT	CASSYPFLTGAGELFF
TRBJ2-3	NA	NA	TRBV10-3	TGTGCCATCAGTGAGGGAACCGGGACAAACACAGATACGCAGTATTTT	CAISEGTGTNTDTQYF
TRBJ1-5	NA	NA	TRBV19	TGTGCCAGTTCGCGGCGGGGAATCAATCAGCCCCAGCATTTT	CASSRRGINQPQHF
TRBJ1-4	few	NA	TRBV15	TGTGCCACCAGCAGATTCTCGGGAGGGAGGAAACTGTTTTTT	CATSRFSGGRKLFF
TRBJ2-5	NA	NA	TRBV7-7	TGTGCTAGCAGCTTTTGGGGCCAGGGGGGAACTTTAGGGCAAGAGACCCAGTACTTC	CASSFWGQGGTLGQETQYF
TRBJ2-7	NA	TRBD1	TRBV5-5	TGTGCCAGCAGCGCACAGGGGATGAGCTCCTACGAGCAGTACTTC	CASSAQGMSSYEQYF
TRBJ2-7	once	NA	TRBV5-1	TGCGCCAGCAGCTACGACAACTCCTACGAGCAGTACTTC	CASSYDNSYEQYF
TRBJ2-3	NA	NA	TRBV7-2	TGTGCCAGCAGCTTTGGACTTAGCACAGATACGCAGTATTTT	CASSFGLSTDTQYF
TRBJ2-7	NA	NA	TRBV6-5	TGTGCCAGCAGTTCAGGGGACCCCTACGAGCAGTACTTC	CASSSGDPYEQYF
TRBJ2-3	NA	TRBD1	TRBV6-1	TGTGCCAGCAGTGAAGGGACAGGGAGGGATACGCAGTATTTT	CASSEGTGRDTQYF
TRBJ2-1	NA	NA	TRBV2	TGTGCCAGCAAGCTAGCTCGGGAATTTGAGCAGTTCTTC	CASKLAREFEQFF
TRBJ2-7	NA	NA	TRBV7-8	TGTGCCAGCAGCTTAAACTCGCAGCGGGTCTACGAGCAGTACTTC	CASSLNSQRVYEQYF
TRBJ2-7	NA	TRBD2	TRBV9	TGTGCCAGCAGCGTAGACGGGGGGGCATCCTCCTACGAGCAGTACTTC	CASSVDGGASSYEQYF
TRBJ2-5	NA	NA	TRBV13	TGTGCCAGCAGCTTAAGCGGATTATACCAAGAGACCCAGTACTTC	CASSLSGLYQETQYF
TRBJ2-7	NA	NA	TRBV18	TGTGCCAGCTCACAAGAGGGGAGGGAGCAGTACTTC	CASSQEGREQYF
TRBJ2-1	NA	TRBD2	TRBV27	TGTGCCAGCAGTACCGGGACTAGCCCGGTTCGAGAGCAGTTCTTC	CASSTGTSPVREQFF
TRBJ1-3	few	NA	TRBV4-2	TGTGCCAGCAGCCAAGTGGCAGGGGTACTTGTCAACACCATATATTTT	CASSQVAGVLVNTIYF
TRBJ1-5	NA	TRBD1	TRBV28	TGTGCCAGCAGTTTTACAGGGGTGGATCAGCCCCAGCATTTT	CASSFTGVDQPQHF
TRBJ1-1	once	TRBD1	TRBV28	TGTGTCAGCACTCTCTACACAGGGGTTCAAGCTTTCTTT	CVSTLYTGVQAFF
TRBJ2-2	NA	TRBD1	TRBV7-2	TGTGCCAGCAGTCAGGGGGAAATCGGGGAGCTGTTTTTT	CASSQGEIGELFF
TRBJ2-2	NA	TRBD1	TRBV4-1	TGCGCCAGCAGCCAATCCGGGACAGGTAACACCGGGGAGCTGTTTTTT	CASSQSGTGNTGELFF
TRBJ2-5	NA	TRBD2	TRBV19	TGTGCCAGTAGTACTCGAACTAGCGGGGGCGGGGAGACCCAGTACTTC	CASSTRTSGGGETQYF
TRBJ2-7	NA	TRBD1	TRBV28	TGTGCCAGCAGTTTAGAGGGACAGGGAACCTACGAGCAGTACTTC	CASSLEGQGTYEQYF
TRBJ1-5	NA	NA	TRBV12-3/TRBV12-4	TGTGCCAGCAGAACCGGGTCCTATCAGCCCCAGCATTTT	CASRTGSYQPQHF
TRBJ2-7	NA	NA	TRBV2	TGTGCCAGCAGTGAAAGTATCTCTAGTGATCCCTACGAGCAGTACTTC	CASSESISSDPYEQYF
TRBJ2-2	few	TRBD2	TRBV5-1	TGCGCCAGCAGCTTTGCGGGGGGGAACACCGGGGAGCTGTTTTTT	CASSFAGGNTGELFF
TRBJ2-1	few	TRBD1	TRBV6-4	TGTGCCAGCAGTGTTATAGGGGGCGGGAATGAGCAGTTCTTC	CASSVIGGGNEQFF
TRBJ2-1	NA	TRBD1	TRBV6-6	TGTGCCAGCAGTCGACAGGGCTCCTACAATGAGCAGTTCTTC	CASSRQGSYNEQFF
TRBJ1-1	NA	NA	TRBV7-2	TGTGCCAGCAGCCCCCAGGGTGACACTGAAGCTTTCTTT	CASSPQGDTEAFF
TRBJ2-2	NA	NA	TRBV5-1	TGCGCCAGCAGCTCACGGGACTCCAGGAACACCGGGGAGCTGTTTTTT	CASSSRDSRNTGELFF
TRBJ2-1	NA	NA	TRBV5-4	TGTGCCAGCAGCTTTGCGACCTACAATGAGCAGTTCTTC	CASSFATYNEQFF
TRBJ1-2	NA	NA	TRBV10-1	TGCGCCAGCAGCCCCGGGGGTTCTTATGGCTACACCTTC	CASSPGGSYGYTF
TRBJ1-1	few	NA	TRBV5-1	TGCGCCAGCAGGGAGGGATCGAACACTGAAGCTTTCTTT	CASREGSNTEAFF
TRBJ2-7	once	NA	TRBV4-3	TGCGCCAGCAGCCAAGTTATAATGGCGACAGGAACCTACGAGCAGTACTTC	CASSQVIMATGTYEQYF